This passage covers 4 T cell receptor beta chains from one sample sequenced in a study of vaccination effects on CD4 cells after COVID-19. Generated by immunoSEQ multiplex PCR, the TCRdb table keeps only in-frame clones and is missing some. This sample carries over 30,000 clones, roughly 86% of them seen once, and the ten largest clones take more than 1.3%. Before sequencing took place, the ViraFEST assay used viral peptide pools to expand antigen-specific CD4+ T cells. At the end of more than 8 days of culture, CD4+ T cells were isolated. The participants, recipients of two vaccine doses, got either BNT162b2 or mRNA-1273. Their target antigens are unknown. The sequencing used CD4+ T cells from PBMCs cultured with HCoV-NL63 spike peptides, collected after COVID-19 vaccination. These receptors were taken from a human donor who received a COVID-19 vaccine. Some clones in this sample may be carry-over from other donors' samples.

The chain employs TRBV10-3 and TRBJ2-7; D remains ambiguous. The V end lost 11 bases, the J end lost 0 bases, and 14 bases lay between the germline ends. Germline lookup yields CDR1 ENHRY and CDR2 SYGVKD. The CDR3 is made up of 13 amino acids. CDR3 region: CASRARASYEQYV. The CDR3 bases are TGTGCCTCGCGAGCACGGGCCTCCTACGAGCAGTACGTC.

V usage is TRBV2 and J usage is TRBJ2-1; D ambiguous. The germline CDR1 and CDR2 sequences are SNHLY and FYNNEI. CDR3 length equals 14 residues. The V gene lost 3 bases and the J gene lost 0 bases, with 6 bases spanning the gap. The CDR3 sequence: CASSDWGSYNEQFF. CDR3 sequence (DNA): TGTGCCAGCAGTGATTGGGGCTCCTACAATGAGCAGTTCTTC. The variable domain in full, with the rest retrieved from reference TRBV2 and TRBJ2-1, is EPEVTQTPSHQVTQMGQEVILRCVPISNHLYFYWYRQILGQKVEFLVSFYNNEISEKSEIFDDQFSVERPDGSNFTLKIRSTKLEDSAMYFCASSDWGSYNEQFFGPGTRLTVL.

This sequence joins TRBV6-5 and TRBJ1-5, with TRBD1 as a possible D gene (5 bases). The germline CDR1 and CDR2 sequences are MNHEY and SVGAGI. CDR3 length equals 15 residues. Trimming shortened V by 7 bases and J by 4 bases, and 17 bases separated the two germline ends. The DNA for the CDR3 is TGTGCCAGCAAGACCGGGGCAGGGTATAATCAGCCCCAGCATTTT. This encodes CASKTGAGYNQPQHF.

The gene calls are TRBV4-1 and TRBJ2-6; D is unresolved. Germline assignment: CDR1 MGHRA and CDR2 YSYEKL. Trimming removed 1 base at V and 5 bases at J, with 9 bases between. This CDR3 spans 15 amino acids. CDR3 loop: CASSQGVGRANVLTF. The DNA of the CDR3 is TGCGCCAGCAGCCAAGGAGTCGGCAGGGCCAACGTCCTGACTTTC.